This TCR beta chain stems from a study of response to subunit inactivated influenza vaccine. Points on this clonotype: What it binds is not known.

The germline V gene encodes CDR1 SGHVS and CDR2 FNYEAQ. This CDR3 has 17 amino acids. The V segment lost 5 bases and the J segment 6 bases; nucleotides outside the gene matches: 10. Study results and limitations: Each seasonal influenza vaccination, the authors suggested, recruits few new T cells.

TCRdb re-analysed the RT-PCR reads in MiXCR, keeping a single row per CDR3 protein. The data show more than 400,000 distinct CDR3 sequences, approximately 11% seen once. The material sequenced was PBMCs from blood, taken about 40 days after vaccination. J is TRBJ2-2 and V is TRBV7-6; 12 bases line up with TRBD2. The clonotype was recovered from a man between 45 and 60 years old who received an inactivated influenza vaccine. The CDR3 is CASSPLLAGGNPGELFF. Here the CDR3 DNA reads TGTGCCAGCAGCCCCCTACTAGCGGGAGGCAATCCCGGGGAGCTGTTTTTT.